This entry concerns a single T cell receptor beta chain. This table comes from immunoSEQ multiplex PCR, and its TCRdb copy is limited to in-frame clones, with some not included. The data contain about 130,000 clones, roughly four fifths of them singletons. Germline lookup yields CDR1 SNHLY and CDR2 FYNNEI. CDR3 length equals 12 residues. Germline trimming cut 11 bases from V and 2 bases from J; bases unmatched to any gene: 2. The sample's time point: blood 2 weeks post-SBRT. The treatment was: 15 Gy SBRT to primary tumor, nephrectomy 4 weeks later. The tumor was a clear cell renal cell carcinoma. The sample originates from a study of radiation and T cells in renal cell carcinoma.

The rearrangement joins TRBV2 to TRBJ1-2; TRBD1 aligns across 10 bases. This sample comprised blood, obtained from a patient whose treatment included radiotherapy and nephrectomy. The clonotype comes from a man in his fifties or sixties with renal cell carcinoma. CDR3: CAGTGDNYGYTF. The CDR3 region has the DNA TGTGCCGGGACAGGGGACAACTATGGCTACACCTTC.